This T cell receptor (beta chain) was retrieved from a study of blood T cells in healthy people across ages. Trimming shortened V by 7 bases and J by 7 bases, and 23 bases separated the two germline ends. The CDR3 covers 15 residues. Germline lookup yields CDR1 MNHEY and CDR2 SVGAGI. Every participating donor contributed about 10 milliliters of peripheral blood through a draw. With each sample, at least 5.5 micrograms of total RNA were extracted. Using a J-beta primer mix together with a sample-barcoded 5' primer, a second PCR was run for about 6 to 12 cycles. A tag from a template-switch adaptor with 12 random nucleotides marked each cDNA molecule. TCRdb re-analysed the 5' RACE reads in MiXCR, keeping a single row per CDR3 protein. In the table there are some 1.5 million distinct CDR3 sequences, roughly 27% of which are singletons.

This sequence joins TRBV6-5 and TRBJ2-7; D is unresolved. Sequenced: blood. The sequence was obtained from a woman aged 25 to 45 in good health. The CDR3 DNA reads as TGTGCCAGCACCCTCAGGAGATCCAATCACAATGAGCAGTACTTC. Its translation is CASTLRRSNHNEQYF.